This T cell receptor (beta chain) was identified in a study of blood T cell repertoires in COVID-19. This table comes from immunoSEQ multiplex PCR, and its TCRdb copy is limited to in-frame clones, with some not included. The table lists 180,000 or so clones, over 70% of them singletons, with 13% to 15% in the top ten. The trim removed 5 bases at V and 2 bases at J, leaving 4 bases unmatched. The CDR3 spans 14 residues. Germline loops: CDR1 LNHDA, CDR2 SQIVND (reference sequence). Cohorts were determined from participant-reported clinical history. The TCR originated in a man aged 55 to 69 who had been exposed to COVID-19. J is TRBJ2-5 and V is TRBV19, with 8 bases identical to TRBD2. Sequenced input: PBMCs or T cells enriched from blood (not recorded which). CDR3 bases: TGTGCCAGTAGTGGGGGACTAGTGCAAGAGACCCAGTACTTC. Protein: CASSGGLVQETQYF.